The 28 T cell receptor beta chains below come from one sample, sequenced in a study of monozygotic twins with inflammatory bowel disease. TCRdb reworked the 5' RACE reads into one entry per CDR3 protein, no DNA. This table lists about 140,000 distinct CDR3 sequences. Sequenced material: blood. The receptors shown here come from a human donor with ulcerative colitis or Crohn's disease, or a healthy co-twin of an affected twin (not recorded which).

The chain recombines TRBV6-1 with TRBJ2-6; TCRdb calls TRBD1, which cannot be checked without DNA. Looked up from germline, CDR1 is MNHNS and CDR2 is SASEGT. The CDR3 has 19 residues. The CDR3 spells CASNEGQCGAWSGANVLTF.

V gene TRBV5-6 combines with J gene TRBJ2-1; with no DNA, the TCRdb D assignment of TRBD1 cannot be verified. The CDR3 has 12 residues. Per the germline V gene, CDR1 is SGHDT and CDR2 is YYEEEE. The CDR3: CASSLIREKQFF.

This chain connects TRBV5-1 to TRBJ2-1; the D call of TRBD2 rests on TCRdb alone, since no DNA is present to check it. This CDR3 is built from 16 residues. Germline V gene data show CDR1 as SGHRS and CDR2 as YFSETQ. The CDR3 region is CASSSSGLARFNEQFF.

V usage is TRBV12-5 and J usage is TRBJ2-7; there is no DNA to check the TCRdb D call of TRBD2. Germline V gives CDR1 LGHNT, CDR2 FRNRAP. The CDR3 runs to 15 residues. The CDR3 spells CASGSRDLLSYEQYF.

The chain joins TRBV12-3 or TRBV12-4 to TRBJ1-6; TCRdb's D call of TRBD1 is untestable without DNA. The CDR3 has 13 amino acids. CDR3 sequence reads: CASSSGQSSPLHF.

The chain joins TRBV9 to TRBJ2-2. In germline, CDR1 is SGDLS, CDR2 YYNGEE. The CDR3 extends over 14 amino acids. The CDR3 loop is CASSVEAQLGELFF.

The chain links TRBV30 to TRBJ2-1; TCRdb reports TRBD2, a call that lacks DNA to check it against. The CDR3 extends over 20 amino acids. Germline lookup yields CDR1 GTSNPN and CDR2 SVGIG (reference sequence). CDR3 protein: CAWSGSLLAGRAYSYNEQFF.

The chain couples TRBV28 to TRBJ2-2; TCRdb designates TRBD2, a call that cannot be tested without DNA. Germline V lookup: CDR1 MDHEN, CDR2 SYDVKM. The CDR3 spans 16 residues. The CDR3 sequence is CASSSTRVSGGWELFF.

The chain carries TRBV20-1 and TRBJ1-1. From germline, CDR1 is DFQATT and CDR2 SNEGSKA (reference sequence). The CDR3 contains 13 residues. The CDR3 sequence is CSAREAGYTEAFF.

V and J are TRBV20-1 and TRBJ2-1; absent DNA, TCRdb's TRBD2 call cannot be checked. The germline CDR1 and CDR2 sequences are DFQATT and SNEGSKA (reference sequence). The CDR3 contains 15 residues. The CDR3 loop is CSARRGSSSYNEQFF.

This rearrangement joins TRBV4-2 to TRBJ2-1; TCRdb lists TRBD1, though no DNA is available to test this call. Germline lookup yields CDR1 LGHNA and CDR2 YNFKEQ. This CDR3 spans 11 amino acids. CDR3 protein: CASRLREEQFF.

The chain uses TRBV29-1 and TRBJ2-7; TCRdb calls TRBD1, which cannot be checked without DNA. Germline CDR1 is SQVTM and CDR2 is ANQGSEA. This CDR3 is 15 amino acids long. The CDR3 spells CSAVIRGSYRNEQYF.

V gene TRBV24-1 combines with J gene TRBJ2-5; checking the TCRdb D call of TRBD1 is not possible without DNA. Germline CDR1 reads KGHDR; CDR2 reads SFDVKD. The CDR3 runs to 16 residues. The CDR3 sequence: CATSAEKQGARETQYF.

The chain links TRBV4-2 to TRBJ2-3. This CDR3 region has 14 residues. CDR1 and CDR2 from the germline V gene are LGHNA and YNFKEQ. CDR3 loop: CASSQDIHPDTQYF.

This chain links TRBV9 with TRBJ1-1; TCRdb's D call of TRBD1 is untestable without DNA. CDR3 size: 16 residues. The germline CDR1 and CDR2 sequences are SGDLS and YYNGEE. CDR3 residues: CASSPRDEARSTEAFF. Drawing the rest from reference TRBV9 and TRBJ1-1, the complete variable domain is DSGVTQTPKHLITATGQRVTLRCSPRSGDLSVYWYQQSLDQGLQFLIQYYNGEERAKGNILERFSAQQFPDLHSELNLSSLELGDSALYFCASSPRDEARSTEAFFGQGTRLTVV.

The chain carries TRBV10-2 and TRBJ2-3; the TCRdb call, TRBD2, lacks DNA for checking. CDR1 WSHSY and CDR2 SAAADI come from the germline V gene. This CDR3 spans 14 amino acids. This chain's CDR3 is CASSDNLLPDTQYF.

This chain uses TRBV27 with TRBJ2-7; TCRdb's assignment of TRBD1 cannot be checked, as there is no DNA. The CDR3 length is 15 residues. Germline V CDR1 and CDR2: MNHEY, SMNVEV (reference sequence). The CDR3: CASSSPGQGSYEQYF.

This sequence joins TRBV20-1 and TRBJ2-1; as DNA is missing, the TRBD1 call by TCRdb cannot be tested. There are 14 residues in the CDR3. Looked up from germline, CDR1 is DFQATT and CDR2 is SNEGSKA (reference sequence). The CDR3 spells CSARGRGPYNEQFF.

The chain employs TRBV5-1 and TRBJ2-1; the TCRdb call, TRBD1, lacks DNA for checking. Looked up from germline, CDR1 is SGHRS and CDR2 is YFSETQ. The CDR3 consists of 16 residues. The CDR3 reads CASSSISGTGLNEQFF.

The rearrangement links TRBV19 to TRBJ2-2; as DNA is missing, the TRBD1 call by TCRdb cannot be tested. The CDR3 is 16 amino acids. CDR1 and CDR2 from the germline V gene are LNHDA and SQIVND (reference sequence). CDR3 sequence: CASSIGQGANTGELFF.

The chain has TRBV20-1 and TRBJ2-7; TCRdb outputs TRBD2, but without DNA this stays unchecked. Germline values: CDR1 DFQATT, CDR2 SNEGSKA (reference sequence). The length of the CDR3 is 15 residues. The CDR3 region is CSANPRRGTIDEQYF.

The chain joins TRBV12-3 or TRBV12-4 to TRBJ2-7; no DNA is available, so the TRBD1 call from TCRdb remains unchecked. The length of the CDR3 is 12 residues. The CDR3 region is CASSTGNYEQYF.

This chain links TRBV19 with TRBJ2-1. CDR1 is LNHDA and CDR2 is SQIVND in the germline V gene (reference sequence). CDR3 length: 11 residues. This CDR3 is CASGMYNEQFF.

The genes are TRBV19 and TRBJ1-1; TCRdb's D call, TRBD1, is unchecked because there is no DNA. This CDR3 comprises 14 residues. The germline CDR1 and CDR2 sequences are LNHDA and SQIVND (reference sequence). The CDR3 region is CASNLGQMGTEAFF.

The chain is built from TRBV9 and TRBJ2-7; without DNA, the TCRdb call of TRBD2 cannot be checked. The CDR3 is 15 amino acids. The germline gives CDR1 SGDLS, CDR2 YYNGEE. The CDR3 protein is CASSVMAGGTYEQYF.

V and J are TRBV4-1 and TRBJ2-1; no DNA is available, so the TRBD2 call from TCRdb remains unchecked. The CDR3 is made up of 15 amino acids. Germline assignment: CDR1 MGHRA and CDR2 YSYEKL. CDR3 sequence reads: CASSLPGQRDNEQFF.

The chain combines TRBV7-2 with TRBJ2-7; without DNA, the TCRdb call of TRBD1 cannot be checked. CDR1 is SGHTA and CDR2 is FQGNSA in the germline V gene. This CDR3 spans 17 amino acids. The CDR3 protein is CASSLEATVAGGYEQYF. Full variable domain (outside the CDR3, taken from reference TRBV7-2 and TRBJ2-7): GAGVSQSPSNKVTEKGKDVELRCDPISGHTALYWYRQSLGQGLEFLIYFQGNSAPDKSGLPSDRFSAERTGGSVSTLTIQRTQQEDSAVYLCASSLEATVAGGYEQYFGPGTRLTVT.

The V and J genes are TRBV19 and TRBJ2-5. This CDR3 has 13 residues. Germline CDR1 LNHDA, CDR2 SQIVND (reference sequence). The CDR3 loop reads CASTSRVQETQYF.